This T cell receptor (beta chain) was profiled in a study of T cell responses to AZD1222 COVID-19 vaccine. Overall study results and limits: Spike was spanned by vaccine-associated CD4 TCRs, with dominance at 160-218 and 743-854. At study baseline, merely six AZD1222 recipients were seropositive.

Details on this clone: As yet, its antigen is unknown.

The V gene's germline CDR1 is SGHVT and CDR2 SQSDAQ. This CDR3 has 17 amino acids. The V and J ends lost 4 bases and 0 bases, in that order; junction bases with no gene match: 8. Sequenced by immunoSEQ multiplex PCR; TCRdb stores in-frame clones only, minus some. The sample consists of 100,000 to 150,000 clones, over 75% of them appearing once. This rearrangement joins TRBV7-4 to TRBJ1-5, with 8 bases identical to TRBD1. The sequence was obtained from an adult in good health. The sample was peripheral blood, taken on day 0 of AZD1222 vaccination. In DNA, the CDR3 is TGTGCCAGCAGCTCCGGACAGGGATTATATAGCAATCAGCCCCAGCATTTT. Amino acid sequence: CASSSGQGLYSNQPQHF.